The 19 T cell receptor beta chains presented below share a single source sample, sequenced in a study of OX40 agonist ivuxolimab in advanced cancers. Using immunoSEQ multiplex PCR, the repertoire was profiled, and TCRdb retains in-frame clones only, with some absent. Of roughly 32,000 clones listed, almost 85% are singletons. The sample here was CD4+ or CD8+ T cells sorted from blood, taken in a trial of the OX40 agonist ivuxolimab. The origin of the receptors is an adult with an advanced solid tumor such as melanoma, head and neck, liver or kidney cancer.

V gene TRBV29-1 combines with J gene TRBJ2-1, with TRBD2 matching 14 bases. The CDR3 spans 18 residues. CDR1 SQVTM and CDR2 ANQGSEA come from the germline V gene. Trimming removed 2 bases from V and 0 bases from J; junction bases left unmatched: 6. The CDR3 sequence: CSVELGLAGGSSYNEQFF. The CDR3, as DNA: TGCAGCGTTGAATTAGGACTAGCGGGGGGAAGCTCCTACAATGAGCAGTTCTTC.

The chain joins TRBV7-8 to TRBJ1-1; D is undetermined. V was clipped by 2 bases and J by 0 bases, with 1 base between them. The germline V gene encodes CDR1 SGHVS and CDR2 FQNEAQ. The length of the CDR3 is 12 residues. The CDR3: CASSLMNTEAFF. CDR3 nucleotides: TGTGCCAGCAGCTTAATGAACACTGAAGCTTTCTTT.

The genes are TRBV9 and TRBJ1-2; D uncertain. The V and J ends lost 0 bases and 12 bases respectively, with 15 bases between them. The CDR3 runs 13 residues. Germline V gene sequence: CDR1 SGDLS, CDR2 YYNGEE. CDR3 bases: TGTGCCAGCAGCGTAGGGCCAGCCCCTTTCAACACCTTC. Protein product: CASSVGPAPFNTF.

V is TRBV4-3 and J is TRBJ1-4; no reliable D call. Per the germline V gene, CDR1 is LGHNA and CDR2 is YSLEER. The V end was cut by 2 bases, the J end by 8 bases, with 9 bases between. The CDR3 consists of 13 residues. CDR3 protein: CASSQSRGEKLFF. The CDR3 DNA reads as TGCGCCAGCAGCCAATCACGAGGGGAAAAACTGTTTTTT.

The genes are TRBV15 and TRBJ1-4; TRBD1 is a possible D gene (6 bases). CDR1 is LNHNV and CDR2 is YYDKDF in the germline V gene (reference sequence). The CDR3 totals 16 residues. Trimming took 0 bases from V and 5 from J, leaving 13 bases between them. CDR3 loop: CATSRDLQGPNEKLFF. Here the CDR3 DNA reads TGTGCCACCAGCAGAGATCTCCAGGGGCCGAATGAAAAACTGTTTTTT.

The rearrangement links TRBV29-1 to TRBJ1-1, with TRBD1 matching over 7 bases. J was trimmed by 11 bases and V by 4 bases; bases with no gene match: 10. In germline, CDR1 is SQVTM, CDR2 ANQGSEA. This CDR3 comprises 12 residues. CDR3 sequence (DNA): TGCAGCGTTGCGGTTAGACAGGGAATGGCTTTCTTT. Protein product: CSVAVRQGMAFF.

This chain uses TRBV30 with TRBJ1-2; D is undetermined. Deletions cut 3 bases from V and 0 bases from J, with 8 bases between. The CDR3 has 13 residues. From germline, CDR1 is GTSNPN and CDR2 SVGIG (reference sequence). CDR3 in DNA: TGTGCCTGGAGCGGAGACGCTAACTATGGCTACACCTTC. It specifies CAWSGDANYGYTF.

The genes are TRBV7-9 and TRBJ1-2; no definite D call. The length of the CDR3 is 13 residues. V was cut by 6 bases and J by 4 bases, with 12 bases left in between. Germline values: CDR1 SEHNR, CDR2 FQNEAQ (reference sequence). The CDR3 DNA sequence: TGTGCCAGCAGTCAAGGTACACCCTATGGCTACACCTTC. Residues: CASSQGTPYGYTF.

The CDR3 sequence is CASSESVLTDTQYF. The CDR3, as DNA: TGTGCCAGCAGTGAATCTGTTCTCACAGATACGCAGTATTTT. The chain couples TRBV2 to TRBJ2-3, with no clear D. This CDR3 has 14 residues. Per germline, CDR1 SNHLY and CDR2 FYNNEI. V lost 2 bases and J 2 bases, leaving 8 bases between the germline ends.

The V and J genes are TRBV19 and TRBJ1-1; D is ambiguous. The V gene's germline CDR1 is LNHDA and CDR2 SQIVND (reference sequence). The CDR3 contains 13 residues. V gave up 4 bases and J gave up 2 bases, with 8 bases separating them. The CDR3 loop is CASSKLRNTEAFF. Here the CDR3 DNA reads TGTGCCAGTAGTAAGCTCCGAAACACTGAAGCTTTCTTT.

V gene TRBV20-1 combines with J gene TRBJ1-2; D is uncertain. This CDR3 is built from 10 residues. Trimming removed 4 bases at V and 4 bases at J, with 4 bases between. Germline lookup yields CDR1 DFQATT and CDR2 SNEGSKA (reference sequence). The CDR3 is CSATSYGYTF. CDR3 nucleotide sequence: TGCAGTGCTACAAGCTATGGCTACACCTTC.

V and J are TRBV7-9 and TRBJ2-5; D is undetermined. The CDR3 loop spans 12 amino acids. Germline V gene lookup returns CDR1 SEHNR and CDR2 FQNEAQ (reference sequence). Trimming took 7 bases from V and 0 from J, leaving 6 bases between them. CDR3 sequence reads: CASTNYQETQYF. For the CDR3, the DNA is TGTGCCAGCACCAACTACCAAGAGACCCAGTACTTC.

The chain employs TRBV7-9 and TRBJ2-5; no definite D call. Germline values: CDR1 SEHNR, CDR2 FQNEAQ (reference sequence). Trimming stripped 5 bases from V and 1 base from J, with 11 bases between. The CDR3 runs 14 residues. CDR3 region: CASSPRTAQETQYF. In nucleotides, the CDR3 is TGTGCCAGCAGCCCCCGGACGGCCCAAGAGACCCAGTACTTC.

The chain employs TRBV7-6 and TRBJ2-5, with 11 bases matching TRBD2. V trimming: 4 bases; J trimming: 0 bases; junction bases outside the gene matches: 4. The CDR3 runs to 16 residues. CDR1 is SGHVS and CDR2 is FNYEAQ in the germline V gene. CDR3 in DNA: TGTGCCAGCAGCTATAGACTAGCGGGGAACCAAGAGACCCAGTACTTC. Translating it yields CASSYRLAGNQETQYF.

This chain's CDR3 is CASSLVTANYGYTF. The CDR3 coding sequence is TGTGCCAGCAGCTTGGTCACCGCTAACTATGGCTACACCTTC. The rearrangement links TRBV5-4 to TRBJ1-2; no clear D gene. V was cut by 0 bases and J by 0 bases, with 6 bases left in between. The CDR3 spans 14 residues. CDR1 is SGHNT and CDR2 is YYREEE in the germline V gene (reference sequence).

The chain links TRBV6-1 to TRBJ2-7; D uncertain. Germline CDR1 reads MNHNS; CDR2 reads SASEGT. Trimming took 5 bases from V and 4 from J, leaving 6 bases between them. The CDR3 has 11 residues. The CDR3 protein is CASSYVYEQYF. The CDR3 DNA is TGTGCCAGCAGTTACGTTTACGAGCAGTACTTC.

The V and J genes are TRBV14 and TRBJ1-3; the D gene is possibly TRBD1 (5 bases). The V gene lost 1 base and the J gene lost 0 bases, with 13 bases spanning the gap. The CDR3 totals 17 residues. CDR1 and CDR2 (germline): SGHDN, FVKESK. CDR3 sequence reads: CASSQVAGWGSGNTIYF. The CDR3 DNA is TGTGCCAGCAGCCAAGTTGCAGGGTGGGGCTCTGGAAACACCATATATTTT.

About this clone itself: One end of the junction is discordant with germline, which a read error may explain. Other DNA sequences of this sample code for an identical CDR3. This chain uses TRBV5-4 with TRBJ2-3, with D perhaps matching TRBD2 (5 bases). The CDR3 totals 14 residues. CDR1 and CDR2 (germline): SGHNT, YYREEE (reference sequence). CDR3: CASSLGRSTDTQYF. The CDR3 region has the DNA TGTGCCAGCAGTTTGGGGAGAAGCACAGATACGCAGTATTTT. The variable domain in full, with the rest retrieved from reference TRBV5-4 and TRBJ2-3, is ETGVTQSPTHLIKTRGQQVTLRCSSQSGHNTVSWYQQALGQGPQFIFQYYREEENGRGNFPPRFSGLQFPNYSSELNVNALELDDSALYLCASSLGRSTDTQYFGPGTRLTVL.

This clone has a single count. The genes are TRBV6-5 and TRBJ1-1, with a possible D match to TRBD1 (5 bases). The germline gives CDR1 MNHEY, CDR2 SVGAGI. The CDR3 totals 14 residues. The ends were cut back, 2 bases at V and 5 bases at J, with 12 bases in the middle. DNA of the CDR3: TGTGCCAGCAGTTACGAGGGGATAGGAACTGAAGCTTTCTTT. Its translation is CASSYEGIGTEAFF.